A selection of T cell receptor beta chains follows, all from one sample in a study of control samples from healthy donors and cancer patients. Sequencing was performed with immunoSEQ multiplex PCR; in TCRdb, only in-frame clones are kept and a portion is missing. The profile shows around 230,000 clones, just under 95% of them singletons. Input material: blood. The receptors originated from a middle-aged man in good health. Each CDR3 is given with its conserved first and last residue. D genes are given only for firm matches. Where a row states a size, it is once, few, many or the class of an expanded clone; other rows omit it.

CDR3 protein: CASGSGEVGDEQFF
CDR3 DNA: TGCGCCAGCGGTAGCGGGGAGGTGGGGGATGAGCAGTTCTTC
clone size: -
D gene: TRBD2
J gene: TRBJ2-1
CDR3 length: 14
V gene: TRBV5-1

CDR3 protein: CASSQGSVMNTEAFF
CDR3 DNA: TGTGCCAGCAGCCAAGGGTCAGTGATGAACACTGAAGCTTTCTTT
clone size: once
D gene: -
J gene: TRBJ1-1
CDR3 length: 15
V gene: TRBV3-1/TRBV3-2

CDR3 protein: CARSLGTPLNTEAFF
CDR3 DNA: TGTGCCAGAAGCCTAGGTACACCTTTAAACACTGAAGCTTTCTTT
clone size: -
D gene: -
J gene: TRBJ1-1
CDR3 length: 15
V gene: TRBV5-3

CDR3 protein: CASSQALGLAGGSSYNEQFF
CDR3 DNA: TGTGCCAGCAGCCAAGCCCTGGGACTAGCGGGGGGGAGCTCCTACAATGAGCAGTTCTTC
clone size: -
D gene: TRBD2
J gene: TRBJ2-1
CDR3 length: 20
V gene: TRBV3-1/TRBV3-2

CDR3 protein: CASSQVGGGQSRYTF
CDR3 DNA: TGCGCCAGCAGCCAAGTCGGGGGGGGACAGTCGCGCTACACCTTC
clone size: -
D gene: TRBD1
J gene: TRBJ1-2
CDR3 length: 15
V gene: TRBV4-1

CDR3 protein: CASSFTGEQFF
CDR3 DNA: TGTGCCAGCAGCTTCACCGGGGAGCAGTTCTTC
clone size: -
D gene: -
J gene: TRBJ2-1
CDR3 length: 11
V gene: TRBV5-4

CDR3 protein: CASSFNRDYTEAFF
CDR3 DNA: TGTGCCAGCAGTTTCAACAGGGACTACACTGAAGCTTTCTTT
clone size: few
D gene: -
J gene: TRBJ1-1
CDR3 length: 14
V gene: TRBV28

CDR3 protein: CASSYGGENTEAFF
CDR3 DNA: TGTGCCAGCAGTTACGGGGGAGAGAACACTGAAGCTTTCTTT
clone size: -
D gene: -
J gene: TRBJ1-1
CDR3 length: 14
V gene: TRBV6-5

CDR3 protein: CATSGTAGIITDTQYF
CDR3 DNA: TGTGCCACCTCCGGGACAGCCGGAATAATCACAGATACGCAGTATTTT
clone size: -
D gene: TRBD1
J gene: TRBJ2-3
CDR3 length: 16
V gene: TRBV25-1

CDR3 protein: CASSLSALGQPQHF
CDR3 DNA: TGTGCCAGCAGTTTATCTGCCCTAGGTCAGCCCCAGCATTTT
clone size: once
D gene: -
J gene: TRBJ1-5
CDR3 length: 14
V gene: TRBV27

CDR3 protein: CASSHGQGGETQYF
CDR3 DNA: TGCGCCAGCAGCCACGGACAGGGAGGGGAGACCCAGTACTTC
clone size: -
D gene: -
J gene: TRBJ2-5
CDR3 length: 14
V gene: TRBV5-1

CDR3 protein: CASSTTGNTEAFF
CDR3 DNA: TGCGCCAGCAGCACCACAGGGAACACTGAAGCTTTCTTT
clone size: -
D gene: -
J gene: TRBJ1-1
CDR3 length: 13
V gene: TRBV5-1

CDR3 protein: CASSFTGRLTEAFF
CDR3 DNA: TGTGCCAGCAGCTTTACCGGGAGGCTCACTGAAGCTTTCTTT
clone size: -
D gene: -
J gene: TRBJ1-1
CDR3 length: 14
V gene: TRBV11-3

CDR3 protein: CASIYRAGGTEAFF
CDR3 DNA: TGTGCCAGTATATACCGGGCAGGGGGCACCGAAGCTTTCTTT
clone size: -
D gene: TRBD1
J gene: TRBJ1-1
CDR3 length: 14
V gene: TRBV5-6

CDR3 protein: CSVSRQGSYEQYF
CDR3 DNA: TGCAGCGTGAGCCGGCAGGGATCCTACGAGCAGTACTTC
clone size: -
D gene: -
J gene: TRBJ2-7
CDR3 length: 13
V gene: TRBV29-1

CDR3 protein: CASIGQKPYNEQFF
CDR3 DNA: TGTGCCAGCATCGGACAGAAACCCTACAATGAGCAGTTCTTC
clone size: -
D gene: -
J gene: TRBJ2-1
CDR3 length: 14
V gene: TRBV28

CDR3 protein: CASSVSSGLQETQYF
CDR3 DNA: TGTGCCAGCAGCGTGTCAAGTGGGCTCCAAGAGACCCAGTACTTC
clone size: -
D gene: -
J gene: TRBJ2-5
CDR3 length: 15
V gene: TRBV9

CDR3 protein: CASSPGNYGYTF
CDR3 DNA: TGTGCCAGCAGCCCAGGGAACTATGGCTACACCTTC
clone size: -
D gene: -
J gene: TRBJ1-2
CDR3 length: 12
V gene: TRBV5-6

CDR3 protein: CATSDSSGQGPYNEQFF
CDR3 DNA: TGTGCCACCAGTGATTCTTCGGGACAGGGCCCCTACAATGAGCAGTTCTTC
clone size: -
D gene: TRBD1
J gene: TRBJ2-1
CDR3 length: 17
V gene: TRBV24-1

CDR3 protein: CASSPRAVSSSGNTIYF
CDR3 DNA: TGTGCCAGCTCACCCCGGGCCGTCTCAAGCTCTGGAAACACCATATATTTT
clone size: -
D gene: -
J gene: TRBJ1-3
CDR3 length: 17
V gene: TRBV18

CDR3 protein: CASSYRQGDWNTGELFF
CDR3 DNA: TGCGCCAGCAGCTATCGACAGGGAGACTGGAACACCGGGGAGCTGTTTTTT
clone size: -
D gene: TRBD1
J gene: TRBJ2-2
CDR3 length: 17
V gene: TRBV5-1

CDR3 protein: CASSESSESNEQFF
CDR3 DNA: TGTGCCAGCAGTGAGAGTAGCGAAAGCAATGAGCAGTTCTTC
clone size: many
D gene: -
J gene: TRBJ2-1
CDR3 length: 14
V gene: TRBV6-4

CDR3 protein: CASSSRGTSYNEQFF
CDR3 DNA: TGTGCCAGCAGTTCACGGGGGACCTCCTACAATGAGCAGTTCTTC
clone size: once
D gene: -
J gene: TRBJ2-1
CDR3 length: 15
V gene: TRBV6-5

CDR3 protein: CASRMEVNTEAFF
CDR3 DNA: TGCGCCAGCCGGATGGAAGTGAACACTGAAGCTTTCTTT
clone size: -
D gene: -
J gene: TRBJ1-1
CDR3 length: 13
V gene: TRBV5-1

CDR3 protein: CSASRRESTDTQYF
CDR3 DNA: TGCAGTGCTAGTCGCAGAGAAAGCACAGATACGCAGTATTTT
clone size: -
D gene: -
J gene: TRBJ2-3
CDR3 length: 14
V gene: TRBV20-1

CDR3 protein: CASSKFPDCYQDTEAFF
CDR3 DNA: TGTGCCAGCAGCAAATTTCCGGACTGTTATCAGGACACTGAAGCTTTCTTT
clone size: -
D gene: -
J gene: TRBJ1-1
CDR3 length: 17
V gene: TRBV21-1

CDR3 protein: CASMVGVNGNTIYF
CDR3 DNA: TGTGCCAGCATGGTTGGGGTTAACGGAAACACCATATATTTT
clone size: -
D gene: -
J gene: TRBJ1-3
CDR3 length: 14
V gene: TRBV7-8

CDR3 protein: CASSYRGPPEAFF
CDR3 DNA: TGTGCCAGCAGTTACCGGGGCCCCCCTGAAGCTTTCTTT
clone size: once
D gene: -
J gene: TRBJ1-1
CDR3 length: 13
V gene: TRBV6-5

CDR3 protein: CAWRTDRGYSPLHF
CDR3 DNA: TGTGCCTGGAGAACAGACAGGGGATATTCACCCCTCCACTTT
clone size: -
D gene: TRBD1
J gene: TRBJ1-6
CDR3 length: 14
V gene: TRBV30

CDR3 protein: CASRWDRADTEAFF
CDR3 DNA: TGCGCCAGCAGGTGGGACAGGGCGGACACTGAAGCTTTCTTT
clone size: -
D gene: TRBD1
J gene: TRBJ1-1
CDR3 length: 14
V gene: TRBV5-1

CDR3 protein: CASSLSIAGSTYEQYF
CDR3 DNA: TGTGCCAGCAGTTTATCGATAGCAGGGTCGACCTACGAGCAGTACTTC
clone size: once
D gene: -
J gene: TRBJ2-7
CDR3 length: 16
V gene: TRBV27

CDR3 protein: CASSPRSIQGTDTQYF
CDR3 DNA: TGTGCCAGCTCTCCCCGCTCGATCCAGGGCACAGATACGCAGTATTTT
clone size: -
D gene: -
J gene: TRBJ2-3
CDR3 length: 16
V gene: TRBV18

CDR3 protein: CASSLGTGLYGYTF
CDR3 DNA: TGTGCCAGTAGTTTGGGGACAGGCCTCTATGGCTACACCTTC
clone size: -
D gene: TRBD1
J gene: TRBJ1-2
CDR3 length: 14
V gene: TRBV19

CDR3 protein: CASSLIRGREDGYTF
CDR3 DNA: TGCGCCAGCAGCTTGATAAGGGGGAGAGAGGATGGCTACACCTTC
clone size: -
D gene: -
J gene: TRBJ1-2
CDR3 length: 15
V gene: TRBV5-1

CDR3 protein: CASSYRTGGRGTEAFF
CDR3 DNA: TGTGCCAGCAGTTACAGAACCGGGGGCCGGGGCACTGAAGCTTTCTTT
clone size: -
D gene: -
J gene: TRBJ1-1
CDR3 length: 16
V gene: TRBV6-5

CDR3 protein: CASSNLGPGEQYF
CDR3 DNA: TGTGCCAGTAGTAATCTTGGACCCGGGGAGCAGTACTTC
clone size: -
D gene: -
J gene: TRBJ2-7
CDR3 length: 13
V gene: TRBV19

CDR3 protein: CASSPATLTQYF
CDR3 DNA: TGTGCCAGCAGCCCAGCTACCCTAACGCAGTATTTT
clone size: -
D gene: -
J gene: TRBJ2-3
CDR3 length: 12
V gene: TRBV7-9

CDR3 protein: CASSPGQGLSTEAFF
CDR3 DNA: TGTGCCAGCAGCCCCGGGCAGGGACTAAGCACTGAAGCTTTCTTT
clone size: -
D gene: -
J gene: TRBJ1-1
CDR3 length: 15
V gene: TRBV4-2

CDR3 protein: CASSQAGNLNTEAFF
CDR3 DNA: TGTGCCAGCAGCCAGGCAGGGAACCTGAACACTGAAGCTTTCTTT
clone size: -
D gene: -
J gene: TRBJ1-1
CDR3 length: 15
V gene: TRBV3-1/TRBV3-2